The 17 T cell receptor beta chains below all came from one sample that was sequenced in a study of blood T cell repertoires in COVID-19 (dated by TCRdb to between 2020 and 2021). Library creation used the immunoSEQ multiplex PCR assay. TCRdb took this table from immuneACCESS and kept in-frame rearrangements with V and J called. Such tables lack part of the clones; where checked against another copy, unresolved V genes explain under half of the gap, and the rest is unexplained. Here the sample has a few hundred thousand clones; 89% occur a single time. The ten biggest clones cover more than 0.95% of the sample. Sequencing was carried out using peripheral blood. The receptor set was obtained from a man aged 35-49 years with acute or convalescent COVID-19.

This clone was detected only once. A junction end diverges from the germline sequence, so it may reflect a read error. The chain carries TRBV7-6 and TRBJ2-5, with D tentatively TRBD2 (6 bases). The CDR3 has 16 residues. Germline assignment: CDR1 SGHVS and CDR2 FNYEAQ. The CDR3 loop is CASSPLFREDQETQYF. CDR3 nucleotides: TGTGCCAGCAGCCCCTTATTCAGGGAGGACCAGGAGACCCAGTACTTC.

The rearrangement joins TRBV2 to TRBJ1-1; D is possibly TRBD1 (5 bases). This CDR3 is 15 amino acids long. The germline V gene encodes CDR1 SNHLY and CDR2 FYNNEI. CDR3 sequence: CATSPGGDQDTEAFF. The CDR3, as DNA: TGTGCGACCAGCCCGGGGGGGGACCAGGACACTGAAGCTTTCTTT.

The chain uses TRBV7-9 and TRBJ1-2; D not resolved. Germline CDR1 is SEHNR and CDR2 is FQNEAQ (reference sequence). V lost 3 bases and J 6 bases, leaving 8 bases between the germline ends. This CDR3 has 12 amino acids. CDR3 sequence (DNA): TGTGCCAGCAGCTTCCAGAGGGATGGCTACACCTTC. The encoded protein is CASSFQRDGYTF.

The J gene is TRBJ2-5, the V gene TRBV5-4, with D possibly being TRBD1 (5 bases). The germline V gene encodes CDR1 SGHNT and CDR2 YYREEE (reference sequence). The V gene lost 2 bases and the J gene lost 4 bases, with 12 bases spanning the gap. The CDR3 loop spans 14 amino acids. The CDR3 nucleotides are TGTGCCAGCAGCTTAGAAGCAGGGTCAGAGACCCAGTACTTC. This sequence encodes CASSLEAGSETQYF.

This rearrangement joins TRBV7-3 to TRBJ1-2; no clear D. Germline V gene data show CDR1 as SGHTA and CDR2 as FQGTGA. The length of the CDR3 is 14 residues. V was cut by 2 bases and J by 0 bases, with 7 bases left in between. CDR3 sequence reads: CASSLSTANYGYTF. As DNA, the CDR3 is TGTGCCAGCAGCTTATCTACGGCTAACTATGGCTACACCTTC.

The V call is TRBV2, the J call TRBJ2-6, with a weak D call TRBD2 (6 bases). Trimming pared 8 bases from V and 4 bases from J, leaving 21 bases between. This CDR3 spans 17 amino acids. Germline-derived CDR1 and CDR2 are SNHLY and FYNNEI. The CDR3 here is CASLEMVAGQGANVLTF. CDR3 in DNA: TGTGCCAGCCTTGAAATGGTGGCGGGGCAGGGGGCCAACGTCCTGACTTTC.

The rearrangement joins TRBV7-2 to TRBJ1-5; D is unclear. The CDR3 is 17 amino acids. Looked up from germline, CDR1 is SGHTA and CDR2 is FQGNSA. V was trimmed by 5 bases and J by 0 bases, leaving 17 bases between them. The DNA of the CDR3 is TGTGCCAGCAGCGTCGGCAGGCCACCGTATAGCAATCAGCCCCAGCATTTT. Its translation is CASSVGRPPYSNQPQHF.

CDR3 residues: CASSYGTETYNEQFF. In DNA form, the CDR3 reads TGTGCCAGCAGCTACGGGACAGAGACCTACAATGAGCAGTTCTTC. The gene calls are TRBV11-3 and TRBJ2-1, with TRBD1 identical over 7 bases. This CDR3 is 15 amino acids long. The J segment lost 2 bases and the V segment lost 4 bases, leaving 5 bases of the junction unmatched. CDR1 is SGHNT and CDR2 is YENEEA in the germline V gene.

This clone is a singleton in its sample. The rearrangement joins TRBV24-1 to TRBJ2-2, with D maybe TRBD2 (5 bases). The CDR3 covers 14 residues. The germline V and J ends were trimmed by 3 bases and 7 bases, with 11 bases remaining between them. Germline V gene sequence: CDR1 KGHDR, CDR2 SFDVKD. The CDR3 here is CATSDRGSGGELFF. Here the CDR3 DNA reads TGTGCCACCAGTGATCGGGGTAGTGGCGGGGAGCTGTTTTTT.

The chain couples TRBV5-1 to TRBJ1-1, with D possibly being TRBD1 (6 bases). V shed 2 bases and J shed 3 bases, with 11 bases lying between them. Germline values: CDR1 SGHRS, CDR2 YFSETQ. The length of the CDR3 is 14 residues. The CDR3 loop is CASSLQGFDTEAFF. CDR3 sequence (DNA): TGCGCCAGCAGCTTACAGGGTTTCGACACTGAAGCTTTCTTT.

The rearrangement joins TRBV29-1 to TRBJ2-1; D ambiguous. This CDR3 region has 14 residues. Trimming removed 6 bases at V and 2 bases at J, with 14 bases between. Germline V gene data show CDR1 as SQVTM and CDR2 as ANQGSEA. CDR3 sequence reads: CSVVRGSAYNEQFF. DNA for the CDR3: TGCAGCGTCGTCCGAGGTTCAGCCTACAATGAGCAGTTCTTC.

DNA of the CDR3: TGTGCCAGCAGCTTAAGCGGGGGCCGCGAGCAGTACTTC. Amino acids: CASSLSGGREQYF. The rearrangement links TRBV7-3 to TRBJ2-7; weak D call: TRBD2 (7 bases). Trimming shortened V by 1 base and J by 6 bases, and 10 bases separated the two germline ends. CDR1 and CDR2 from the germline V gene are SGHTA and FQGTGA. The CDR3 consists of 13 residues.

V is TRBV5-5 and J is TRBJ1-5, with 8 bases fitting TRBD1. Germline V gives CDR1 SGHKS, CDR2 YYEKEE (reference sequence). The CDR3 spans 15 residues. The junction had 3 bases not matched to a gene; V was cut back by 4 bases and J by 0 bases. CDR3 loop: CASSKGQDSNQPQHF. The CDR3 bases are TGTGCCAGCAGCAAGGGACAGGATAGCAATCAGCCCCAGCATTTT.

The chain has TRBV5-1 and TRBJ1-2; 9 nucleotides agree with TRBD1. The CDR3 sequence is 17 residues long. With V trimmed by 4 bases and J by 2 bases, 12 bases remained unmatched. The germline V gene encodes CDR1 SGHRS and CDR2 YFSETQ. CDR3 amino acids: CASSAAGTGTTNYGYTF. Written as DNA, the CDR3 is TGCGCCAGCAGCGCCGCCGGGACAGGGACCACCAACTATGGCTACACCTTC.

The chain joins TRBV25-1 to TRBJ2-3; weak D call: TRBD1 (5 bases). Germline V gives CDR1 MGHDK, CDR2 SYGVNS. This CDR3 spans 13 amino acids. The V and J ends lost 4 bases and 3 bases respectively, with 8 bases between them. CDR3 DNA sequence: TGTGCCAGCAGTGGGCAGGGAACAGATACGCAGTATTTT. Protein: CASSGQGTDTQYF.

V usage is TRBV5-4 and J usage is TRBJ1-3, with a weak D call TRBD1 (5 bases). Germline V gives CDR1 SGHNT, CDR2 YYREEE (reference sequence). Trimming stripped 1 base from V and 7 bases from J, with 9 bases between. The CDR3 covers 13 residues. The CDR3 DNA sequence: TGTGCCAGCAGCTTGTACCGGGGGAACACCATATATTTT. This codes for CASSLYRGNTIYF.

This sequence joins TRBV29-1 and TRBJ1-1; 9 nucleotides match TRBD1. Trimming took 5 bases from V and 2 from J; bases not matched to a gene: 6. The CDR3 has 14 residues. Germline-derived CDR1 and CDR2 are SQVTM and ANQGSEA. The CDR3 here is CSVHTGGINTEAFF. CDR3 bases: TGCAGCGTTCATACAGGGGGCATAAACACTGAAGCTTTCTTT.